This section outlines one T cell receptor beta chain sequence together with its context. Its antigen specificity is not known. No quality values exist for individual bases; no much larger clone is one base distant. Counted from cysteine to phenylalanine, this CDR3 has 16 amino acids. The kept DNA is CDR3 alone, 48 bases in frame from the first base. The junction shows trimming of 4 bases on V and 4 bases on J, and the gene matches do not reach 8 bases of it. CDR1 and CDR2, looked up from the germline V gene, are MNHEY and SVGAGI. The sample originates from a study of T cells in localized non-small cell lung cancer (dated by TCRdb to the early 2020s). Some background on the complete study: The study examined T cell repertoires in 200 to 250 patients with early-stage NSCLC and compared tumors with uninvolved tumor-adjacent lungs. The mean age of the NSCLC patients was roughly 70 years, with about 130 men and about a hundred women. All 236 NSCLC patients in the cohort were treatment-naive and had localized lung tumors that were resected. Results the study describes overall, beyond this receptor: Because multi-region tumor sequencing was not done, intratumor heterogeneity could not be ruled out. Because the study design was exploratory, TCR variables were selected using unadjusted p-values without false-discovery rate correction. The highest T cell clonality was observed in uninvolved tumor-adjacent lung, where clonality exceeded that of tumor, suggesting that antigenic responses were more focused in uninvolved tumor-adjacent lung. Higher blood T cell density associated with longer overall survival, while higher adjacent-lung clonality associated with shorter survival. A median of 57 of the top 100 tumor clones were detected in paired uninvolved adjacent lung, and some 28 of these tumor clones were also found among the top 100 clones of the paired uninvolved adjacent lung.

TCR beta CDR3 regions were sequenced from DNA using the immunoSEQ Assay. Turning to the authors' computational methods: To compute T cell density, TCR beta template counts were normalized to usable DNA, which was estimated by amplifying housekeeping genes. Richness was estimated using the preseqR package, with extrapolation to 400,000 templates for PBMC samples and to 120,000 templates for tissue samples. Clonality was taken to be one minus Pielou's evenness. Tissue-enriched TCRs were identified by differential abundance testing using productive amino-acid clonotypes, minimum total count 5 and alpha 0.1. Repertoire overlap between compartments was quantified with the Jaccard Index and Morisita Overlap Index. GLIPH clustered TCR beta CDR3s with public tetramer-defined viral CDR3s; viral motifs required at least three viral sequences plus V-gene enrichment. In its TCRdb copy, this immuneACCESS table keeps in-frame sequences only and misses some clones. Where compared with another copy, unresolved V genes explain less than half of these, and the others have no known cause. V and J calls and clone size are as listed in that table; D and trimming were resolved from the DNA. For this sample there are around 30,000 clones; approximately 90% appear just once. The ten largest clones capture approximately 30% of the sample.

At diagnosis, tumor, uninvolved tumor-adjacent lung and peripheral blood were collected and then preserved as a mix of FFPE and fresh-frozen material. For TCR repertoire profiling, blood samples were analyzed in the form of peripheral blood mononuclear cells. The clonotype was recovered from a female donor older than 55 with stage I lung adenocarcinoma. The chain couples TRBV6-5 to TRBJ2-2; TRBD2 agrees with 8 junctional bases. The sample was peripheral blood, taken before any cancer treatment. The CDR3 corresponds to CASSSSGGRTTGELFF. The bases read TGTGCCAGCAGTTCAAGCGGGGGTAGAACCACCGGGGAGCTGTTTTTT.